This T cell receptor beta chain was sequenced in a study of cytomegalovirus exposure and HLA in healthy donors. Study-level results: Owing to their indistinguishability, certain V segments, notably TRBV6-2 and TRBV6-3, were excluded. A later analysis revealed that TCR association rates differed between HLA loci, peaking at DRB1 and bottoming out at HLA-C. Prior analysis indicated that the majority of TCR beta V segments exhibited productivity approximately 87% or approximately 30% of the time. Per a later analysis, HLA-associated TCR beta chains showed more clonal expansion than other, equally common TCR beta chains.

The CDR3 contains 17 residues. Trimming at V came to 5 bases and at J to 2 bases, leaving 13 bases not matched to a gene. Looked up from germline, CDR1 is LNHDA and CDR2 is SQIVND (reference sequence). A word on this clone: The target antigen is unknown.

Primers included in the PCR were 60 Vbeta and 13 Jbeta primers. The assay was immunoSEQ multiplex PCR, and TCRdb's table has in-frame clones only and misses some. The data show approximately 100,000 clones, 70% to 80% seen once. The sequence came from a female donor in good health and CMV-seropositive. Sequenced: PBMCs. The genes are TRBV19 and TRBJ2-7, with TRBD1 matching over 9 bases. The CDR3 DNA reads as TGTGCCAGTAGTCGCTCGTCCGCGGGGACAGGGCCCTACGAGCAGTACTTC. Translation gives CASSRSSAGTGPYEQYF.